This TCR beta chain appears in the sequencing data of a study of T cell responses to AZD1222 COVID-19 vaccine. On the study more broadly: Analyses pooled second doses at about 4 or about 12 weeks.

A remark on this clone: The antigen remains unidentified.

Study-wide findings and caveats: Spike-wide coverage was observed for vaccine-associated CD4 TCRs, with dominant responses at 160-218 and 743-854. In the spike-specific TCR repertoire, nearly half reportedly target unmutated variant regions. Clonal diversity was possibly underestimated, and white British individuals and females predominated among donors.

Trimming took 3 bases from V and 4 from J, leaving 8 bases between them. The CDR3 contains 13 residues. Germline V lookup: CDR1 SGDLS, CDR2 YYNGEE. Clones were sequenced by immunoSEQ multiplex PCR, and TCRdb holds only the in-frame ones, with some missing. The table has under 75,000 clones, 87% seen once. Sequences were derived from peripheral blood, sampled on day 0 of AZD1222 vaccination. The V and J genes are TRBV9 and TRBJ2-1; no clear D gene. The clonotype originates from an adult in good health. This CDR3 is CASSELGYNEQFF. The CDR3 DNA sequence: TGTGCCAGCAGCGAGCTAGGGTACAATGAGCAGTTCTTC.